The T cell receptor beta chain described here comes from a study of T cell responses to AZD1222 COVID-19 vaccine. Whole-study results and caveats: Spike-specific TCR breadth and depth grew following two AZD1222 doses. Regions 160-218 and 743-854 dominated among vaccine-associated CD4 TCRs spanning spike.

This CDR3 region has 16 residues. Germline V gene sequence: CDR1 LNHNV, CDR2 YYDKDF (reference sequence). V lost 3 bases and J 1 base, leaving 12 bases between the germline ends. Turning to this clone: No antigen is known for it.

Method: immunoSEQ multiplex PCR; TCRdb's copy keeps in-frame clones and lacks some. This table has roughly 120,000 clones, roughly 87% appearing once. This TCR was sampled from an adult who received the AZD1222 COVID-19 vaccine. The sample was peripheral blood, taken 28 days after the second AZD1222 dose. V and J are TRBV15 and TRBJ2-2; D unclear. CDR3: CATSRSSGVNTGELFF. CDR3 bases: TGTGCCACCAGCAGGTCCTCTGGAGTGAACACCGGGGAGCTGTTTTTT.